Listed below are T cell receptor beta chains from one sample, sequenced in a study of identical twins. TCRdb reprocessed the 5' RACE reads with MiXCR, giving one entry per CDR3 protein. The table lists 1.5 million to 2 million distinct CDR3 sequences, about 30% of them singletons, with approximately 0.25% in the top ten. The sample comprised cord blood. Source of these receptors: a newborn girl in good health. The CDR3 runs from the conserved cysteine through the conserved F or W. The D gene is left open where the match is weak. Not every row has a clone size; where given, it reads once, few, many or a size class.

CDR3 length,clone size,J gene,D gene,V gene,CDR3 protein,CDR3 DNA
14,NA,TRBJ2-1,NA,TRBV6-1,CASARSRASHEQFF,TGTGCCAGCGCCAGAAGTCGGGCATCACATGAGCAGTTCTTC
20,few,TRBJ2-7,NA,TRBV5-1,CASSGGTGEDGYSGLYEQYF,TGCGCCAGCAGCGGTGGAACCGGGGAGGACGGTTACAGTGGCCTATACGAGCAGTACTTC
14,few,TRBJ2-5,TRBD2,TRBV5-1,CASTVTSGTETQYF,TGCGCCAGCACCGTGACTAGCGGGACTGAGACCCAGTACTTC
14,NA,TRBJ1-6,NA,TRBV11-1,CASSFPDVYSPLHF,TGTGCCAGCAGCTTCCCGGACGTTTATTCACCCCTCCACTTT
16,few,TRBJ2-7,TRBD2,TRBV6-1,CASSEGVSGETYEQYF,TGTGCCAGCAGTGAAGGAGTTAGCGGGGAAACCTACGAGCAGTACTTC
16,few,TRBJ2-4,NA,TRBV28,CASSLFWGASGNIQYF,TGTGCCAGCAGTTTATTCTGGGGGGCCTCGGGAAACATTCAGTACTTC
15,NA,TRBJ2-3,TRBD2,TRBV20-1,CSASERGGVADTQYF,TGCAGTGCTAGTGAGCGGGGGGGCGTTGCAGATACGCAGTATTTT
17,NA,TRBJ2-1,NA,TRBV6-1,CASSEWAGASSYNEQFF,TGTGCCAGCAGTGAATGGGCAGGGGCTAGCTCCTACAATGAGCAGTTCTTC
15,once,TRBJ2-7,NA,TRBV7-8,CASSLGQRWGSEQYF,TGTGCCAGCAGCTTAGGTCAGAGATGGGGTAGCGAGCAGTACTTC
14,NA,TRBJ2-5,NA,TRBV20-1,CSAKGDPLRETQYF,TGCAGTGCTAAAGGGGACCCCCTCAGGGAGACCCAGTACTTC
13,NA,TRBJ2-1,TRBD1,TRBV6-1,CASKQGAPDEQFF,TGTGCCAGCAAACAGGGGGCGCCCGATGAGCAGTTCTTC
14,few,TRBJ2-4,NA,TRBV4-1,CASSQGGEGNIQYF,TGCGCCAGCAGCCAAGGGGGCGAGGGGAACATTCAGTACTTC
17,NA,TRBJ2-1,TRBD2,TRBV27,CASSSAETSGTPNEQFF,TGTGCCAGCAGTTCCGCAGAGACTAGCGGGACTCCCAATGAGCAGTTCTTC
13,NA,TRBJ2-7,TRBD1,TRBV20-1,CSARGQLPYEQYF,TGCAGTGCTAGGGGACAGCTACCCTACGAGCAGTACTTC
15,NA,TRBJ1-5,NA,TRBV28,CASSQQAHSNQPQHF,TGTGCCAGCAGTCAACAGGCTCATAGCAATCAGCCCCAGCATTTT
16,NA,TRBJ2-2,TRBD2,TRBV5-1,CASSLTSGSKTGELFF,TGCGCCAGCAGCTTGACTAGCGGGAGTAAAACCGGGGAGCTGTTTTTT
14,few,TRBJ2-3,TRBD2,TRBV20-1,CSGVSGRGTDTQYF,TGCAGTGGAGTTAGCGGGAGAGGCACAGATACGCAGTATTTT
15,few,TRBJ1-1,NA,TRBV12-5,CASGLGEGMNTEAFF,TGTGCTAGTGGTTTGGGCGAAGGGATGAACACTGAAGCTTTCTTT
18,NA,TRBJ2-7,TRBD2,TRBV4-2,CASSQDRGLAVGSYEQYF,TGTGCCAGCAGCCAAGATCGGGGACTAGCGGTAGGTTCCTACGAGCAGTACTTC
16,NA,TRBJ2-7,NA,TRBV28,CASSLGQGRIYNEQYF,TGTGCCAGCAGTTTAGGGCAGGGCAGGATCTACAATGAGCAGTACTTC
12,NA,TRBJ1-2,NA,TRBV12-5,CASGFWQSGYTF,TGTGCTAGTGGTTTTTGGCAAAGTGGCTACACCTTC
12,NA,TRBJ2-1,TRBD2,TRBV9,CASGTSGGLQFF,TGTGCCAGTGGGACTAGCGGGGGGTTACAGTTCTTC
16,few,TRBJ1-2,NA,TRBV7-2,CASSLPGLIADYGYTF,TGTGCCAGCAGCTTACCGGGACTCATCGCGGACTATGGCTACACCTTC
17,few,TRBJ2-1,TRBD2,TRBV6-5,CASRGLAEQSSYNEQFF,TGTGCCAGCAGGGGACTAGCGGAGCAGAGCTCCTACAATGAGCAGTTCTTC
16,few,TRBJ2-7,NA,TRBV20-1,CSARELRATGSYEQYF,TGCAGTGCTAGAGAGTTGAGGGCCACTGGCTCCTACGAGCAGTACTTC
18,NA,TRBJ2-3,TRBD2,TRBV13,CASSSLTSGGPNGDTQYF,TGTGCCAGCAGCTCTCTGACTAGCGGGGGGCCCAACGGAGATACGCAGTATTTT
15,NA,TRBJ1-1,NA,TRBV18,CAGSPRQSGGSRAFF,TGTGCCGGCTCACCACGACAATCCGGGGGTAGTAGGGCTTTCTTT
15,NA,TRBJ2-2,TRBD2,TRBV27,CACGLAGVFTGELFF,TGTGCCTGCGGGCTAGCGGGAGTTTTTACCGGGGAGCTGTTTTTT
15,NA,TRBJ2-2,NA,TRBV6-1,CASSEGVGFPGELFF,TGTGCCAGCAGTGAAGGCGTCGGATTCCCCGGGGAGCTGTTTTTT
18,NA,TRBJ2-4,TRBD1,TRBV6-5,CASSYSIRDRGPKNIQYF,TGTGCCAGCAGTTACTCGATTCGGGACAGGGGGCCGAAAAACATTCAGTACTTC
11,few,TRBJ2-1,NA,TRBV28,CASRDGFEQFF,TGTGCCAGTCGTGACGGGTTTGAGCAGTTCTTC